This is a list of T cell receptor beta chains from one sample in a study of cytomegalovirus exposure and HLA in healthy donors. The table came from immunoSEQ multiplex PCR; TCRdb's copy has only in-frame clones and leaves some out. This table has 55,000 to 80,000 clones, roughly four fifths appearing once. The material sequenced was PBMCs. The receptors shown here come from a woman aged 30 to 39 in good health and CMV-seropositive. CDR3s include the opening cysteine and the closing phenylalanine or tryptophan. The order of the fields is V gene, J gene, clone size, D gene, CDR3 DNA, CDR3 protein. A D gene is named only where the DNA matches it firmly. Rows give clone size only sometimes, using once, few, many, or a class for an expanded clone.

v_call: TRBV4-2
j_call: TRBJ2-5
clone_size: few
d_call: NA
cdr3_nt: TGTGCCAGCAGCCAAGGAAGGGGAGAGACCCAGTACTTC
cdr3_aa: CASSQGRGETQYF

v_call: TRBV30
j_call: TRBJ1-1
clone_size: once
d_call: NA
cdr3_nt: TGTGCCTGGAAACTTCCGTCCGGGAGGACCACTGAAGCTTTCTTT
cdr3_aa: CAWKLPSGRTTEAFF

v_call: TRBV9
j_call: TRBJ2-2
clone_size: few
d_call: TRBD2
cdr3_nt: TGTGCCAGCAGCGTACAACCGGGACTAGCGGACACCGGGGAGCTGTTTTTT
cdr3_aa: CASSVQPGLADTGELFF

v_call: TRBV7-9
j_call: TRBJ1-1
clone_size: NA
d_call: NA
cdr3_nt: TGTGCCAGCAGCTTAACTGCGGGACCTGAAGCTTTCTTT
cdr3_aa: CASSLTAGPEAFF

v_call: TRBV6-6
j_call: TRBJ1-1
clone_size: NA
d_call: TRBD1
cdr3_nt: TGTGCCAGCGGTACAGGGGGCCCCGAAGCTTTCTTT
cdr3_aa: CASGTGGPEAFF

v_call: TRBV7-9
j_call: TRBJ1-1
clone_size: NA
d_call: NA
cdr3_nt: TGTGCCAGCAGCACACAGGGCCCGAACACTGAAGCTTTCTTT
cdr3_aa: CASSTQGPNTEAFF

v_call: TRBV28
j_call: TRBJ1-4
clone_size: once
d_call: TRBD1
cdr3_nt: TGTGCCAGCAGTATCCGACAGGGGGCAATTGAAAAACTGTTTTTT
cdr3_aa: CASSIRQGAIEKLFF

v_call: TRBV7-9
j_call: TRBJ1-1
clone_size: few
d_call: NA
cdr3_nt: TGTGCCAGCAGCGTCCTTCAGGGGAACACTGAAGCTTTCTTT
cdr3_aa: CASSVLQGNTEAFF

v_call: TRBV4-1
j_call: TRBJ2-1
clone_size: NA
d_call: NA
cdr3_nt: TGCGCCAGCAGCCAGATGGCCAGGGATGAGCAGTTCTTC
cdr3_aa: CASSQMARDEQFF

v_call: TRBV7-9
j_call: TRBJ2-3
clone_size: NA
d_call: NA
cdr3_nt: TGTGCCAGCAGCATCGCCGGAGATACGCAGTATTTT
cdr3_aa: CASSIAGDTQYF

v_call: TRBV25-1
j_call: TRBJ2-1
clone_size: NA
d_call: NA
cdr3_nt: TGTGCCAGCAGTGACATACGGGGGCAGTTCTTC
cdr3_aa: CASSDIRGQFF

v_call: TRBV30
j_call: TRBJ2-7
clone_size: NA
d_call: NA
cdr3_nt: TGTGCCTGGAGTCAATCATACTACGAGCAGTACTTC
cdr3_aa: CAWSQSYYEQYF

v_call: TRBV6-5
j_call: TRBJ1-2
clone_size: NA
d_call: NA
cdr3_nt: TGTGCCAGCAGTTACGACAGAGGCGCTTACACCTTC
cdr3_aa: CASSYDRGAYTF

v_call: TRBV9
j_call: TRBJ2-2
clone_size: NA
d_call: NA
cdr3_nt: TGTGCCAGCGCACCGCAGCTAGGATCCGGGGAGCTGTTTTTT
cdr3_aa: CASAPQLGSGELFF

v_call: TRBV29-1
j_call: TRBJ1-3
clone_size: NA
d_call: NA
cdr3_nt: TGCAGCGTTGCTAGCAGGGGAAGGGGAAACACCATATATTTT
cdr3_aa: CSVASRGRGNTIYF

v_call: TRBV30
j_call: TRBJ2-1
clone_size: NA
d_call: TRBD1
cdr3_nt: TGTGCCTGGGCCCCGGGACAGCTGGTCGATGAGCAGTTCTTC
cdr3_aa: CAWAPGQLVDEQFF

v_call: TRBV30
j_call: TRBJ1-1
clone_size: NA
d_call: NA
cdr3_nt: TGTGCCTGGGCCCGGGGGGGCCTGAACACTGAAGCTTTCTTT
cdr3_aa: CAWARGGLNTEAFF

v_call: TRBV6-4
j_call: TRBJ1-2
clone_size: NA
d_call: NA
cdr3_nt: TGTGCCAGCAAGGATGGGGGACAATTAGACTATGGCTACACCTTC
cdr3_aa: CASKDGGQLDYGYTF

v_call: TRBV30
j_call: TRBJ2-1
clone_size: NA
d_call: TRBD2
cdr3_nt: TGTGCCTGGAGTTCCTTCTTTGCGGGAGGATACAATGAGCAGTTCTTC
cdr3_aa: CAWSSFFAGGYNEQFF

v_call: TRBV5-1
j_call: TRBJ2-1
clone_size: NA
d_call: NA
cdr3_nt: TGCGCCAGCGGCTCTAGCCGAAGCGCCAATGAGCAGTTCTTC
cdr3_aa: CASGSSRSANEQFF

v_call: TRBV25-1
j_call: TRBJ1-5
clone_size: once
d_call: NA
cdr3_nt: TGTGCCAGCAGTGGCTCAGAACCTAATCAGCCCCAGCATTTT
cdr3_aa: CASSGSEPNQPQHF

v_call: TRBV19
j_call: TRBJ1-2
clone_size: NA
d_call: NA
cdr3_nt: TGTGCCAGTAGACCTCCAATCGGGGACTCTAACTATGGCTACACCTTC
cdr3_aa: CASRPPIGDSNYGYTF

v_call: TRBV30
j_call: TRBJ2-2
clone_size: NA
d_call: NA
cdr3_nt: TGTGCCTCCTCCCCAGGGGGGCCCGGGGAGCTGTTTTTT
cdr3_aa: CASSPGGPGELFF

v_call: TRBV13
j_call: TRBJ1-5
clone_size: NA
d_call: TRBD1
cdr3_nt: TGTGCCAGCAGCAGAGGACAGGGGGTCAGGCAGCCCCAGCATTTT
cdr3_aa: CASSRGQGVRQPQHF

v_call: TRBV30
j_call: TRBJ2-1
clone_size: once
d_call: NA
cdr3_nt: TGTGCCTGGAGTGTACTAGGGGGTGGGCAGTTCTTC
cdr3_aa: CAWSVLGGGQFF

v_call: TRBV11-2
j_call: TRBJ2-5
clone_size: NA
d_call: TRBD1
cdr3_nt: TGTGCCAGCAGCTCCTTGGACAGGGGTGGGCAAGAGACCCAGTACTTC
cdr3_aa: CASSSLDRGGQETQYF

v_call: TRBV30
j_call: TRBJ2-1
clone_size: NA
d_call: NA
cdr3_nt: TGTGCCTGGAGTGCCGCCGCGGTGGGGTTCTTC
cdr3_aa: CAWSAAAVGFF

v_call: TRBV4-2
j_call: TRBJ1-5
clone_size: NA
d_call: TRBD1
cdr3_nt: TGTGCCAGCAGCCAAGATCGGGACAGGCATCAGCCCCAGCATTTT
cdr3_aa: CASSQDRDRHQPQHF

v_call: TRBV4-1
j_call: TRBJ2-5
clone_size: NA
d_call: TRBD2
cdr3_nt: TGCGCCAGCAGCCAAGATATAGCGGGAGTTGGCCAGACCCAGTACTTC
cdr3_aa: CASSQDIAGVGQTQYF

v_call: TRBV5-1
j_call: TRBJ2-7
clone_size: NA
d_call: NA
cdr3_nt: TGCGCCAGCAGCTACGGACCAGGGGTCGAGCAGTACTTC
cdr3_aa: CASSYGPGVEQYF

v_call: TRBV5-6
j_call: TRBJ1-1
clone_size: NA
d_call: NA
cdr3_nt: TGTGCCAGCAGCTTGGTCGGGGGGCCGGGGGCTTTCTTT
cdr3_aa: CASSLVGGPGAFF

v_call: TRBV7-6
j_call: TRBJ2-1
clone_size: NA
d_call: NA
cdr3_nt: TGTGCCAGCAGCTTGGGGACTCCGGACTCCTACAATGAGCAGTTCTTC
cdr3_aa: CASSLGTPDSYNEQFF

v_call: TRBV5-1
j_call: TRBJ2-7
clone_size: NA
d_call: NA
cdr3_nt: TGCGCCAGCAGCTTACTCGACAGCTCCTACGAGCAGTACTTC
cdr3_aa: CASSLLDSSYEQYF

v_call: TRBV28
j_call: TRBJ1-1
clone_size: NA
d_call: NA
cdr3_nt: TGTGCCAGCAGTTTATCTGAGTCATCACTCACTGAAGCTTTCTTT
cdr3_aa: CASSLSESSLTEAFF

v_call: TRBV6-5
j_call: TRBJ2-1
clone_size: few
d_call: NA
cdr3_nt: TGTGCCAGCAGTTACTCGGTGGCAATGGATGAGCAGTTCTTC
cdr3_aa: CASSYSVAMDEQFF

v_call: TRBV29-1
j_call: TRBJ2-7
clone_size: NA
d_call: NA
cdr3_nt: TGCAGCGCACGGACTGATACCTACGAGCAGTACTTC
cdr3_aa: CSARTDTYEQYF

v_call: TRBV7-6
j_call: TRBJ2-5
clone_size: NA
d_call: NA
cdr3_nt: TGTGCCAGCAGCTTTAAACCCCTCGACAGGAGGCAAGAGACCCAGTACTTC
cdr3_aa: CASSFKPLDRRQETQYF

v_call: TRBV18
j_call: TRBJ1-1
clone_size: NA
d_call: TRBD1
cdr3_nt: TGTGCCAGCTCACTAGGGACAGGGAGGAGTACTGAAGCTTTCTTT
cdr3_aa: CASSLGTGRSTEAFF

v_call: TRBV15
j_call: TRBJ2-3
clone_size: NA
d_call: NA
cdr3_nt: TGTGCCACCAGCAGAGATATGCGTACAGATACGCAGTATTTT
cdr3_aa: CATSRDMRTDTQYF

v_call: TRBV6-5
j_call: TRBJ2-7
clone_size: NA
d_call: NA
cdr3_nt: TGTGCCAGCAGTTCTGACACAGCCTACGAGCAGTACTTC
cdr3_aa: CASSSDTAYEQYF

v_call: TRBV28
j_call: TRBJ2-7
clone_size: NA
d_call: TRBD1
cdr3_nt: TGTGCCAGCAGTTCAGGGGGTTCGGGCTCCTACGAGCAGTACTTC
cdr3_aa: CASSSGGSGSYEQYF

v_call: TRBV7-8
j_call: TRBJ1-5
clone_size: NA
d_call: NA
cdr3_nt: TGTGCCAGCAGCTTATTGGGGGGTCGAAGAGGGAATCAGCCCCAGCATTTT
cdr3_aa: CASSLLGGRRGNQPQHF

v_call: TRBV4-1
j_call: TRBJ2-7
clone_size: NA
d_call: NA
cdr3_nt: TGCGCCAGCAGCCAAGAAATTGCGACAGACCTCTACGAGCAGTACTTC
cdr3_aa: CASSQEIATDLYEQYF

v_call: TRBV28
j_call: TRBJ1-5
clone_size: NA
d_call: TRBD1
cdr3_nt: TGTGCCAGCAGCGACAGGGGAAGGGGTCAGCCCCAGCATTTT
cdr3_aa: CASSDRGRGQPQHF

v_call: TRBV5-1
j_call: TRBJ2-5
clone_size: NA
d_call: TRBD1
cdr3_nt: TGCGCCAGCAGCGTGGGACAGACTCCCGAGACCCAGTACTTC
cdr3_aa: CASSVGQTPETQYF

v_call: TRBV30
j_call: TRBJ1-1
clone_size: NA
d_call: TRBD1
cdr3_nt: TGTGCCTGGAGGGCGGACAGGGGGAGAGAAACTGAAGCTTTCTTT
cdr3_aa: CAWRADRGRETEAFF

v_call: TRBV29-1
j_call: TRBJ2-5
clone_size: NA
d_call: TRBD2
cdr3_nt: TGCAGCGTTGAGAGAGCGGGAGGGGGAGAGACCCAGTACTTC
cdr3_aa: CSVERAGGGETQYF

v_call: TRBV4-2
j_call: TRBJ2-1
clone_size: NA
d_call: TRBD2
cdr3_nt: TGTGCCAGCAGCCCCCGTCTAGCGGGAGTGGGTGAGCAGTTCTTC
cdr3_aa: CASSPRLAGVGEQFF

v_call: TRBV29-1
j_call: TRBJ2-1
clone_size: NA
d_call: NA
cdr3_nt: TGCAGCGTTGCTTACAATGAGCAGTTCTTC
cdr3_aa: CSVAYNEQFF

v_call: TRBV6-5
j_call: TRBJ2-5
clone_size: NA
d_call: NA
cdr3_nt: TGTGCCAGCAGGCGGTCCGAGACCCAGTACTTC
cdr3_aa: CASRRSETQYF

v_call: TRBV28
j_call: TRBJ2-7
clone_size: NA
d_call: NA
cdr3_nt: TGTGCCAGCACCCTCCCAGGTGCGTACGAGCAGTACTTC
cdr3_aa: CASTLPGAYEQYF

v_call: TRBV15
j_call: TRBJ1-5
clone_size: once
d_call: NA
cdr3_nt: TGTGCCACCAGCAGACAGGGATATCAGCCCCAGCATTTT
cdr3_aa: CATSRQGYQPQHF

v_call: TRBV2
j_call: TRBJ1-2
clone_size: NA
d_call: TRBD1
cdr3_nt: TGTGCCAGCAGCCGAGGGGGGACAGCCCTCTATGGCTACACCTTC
cdr3_aa: CASSRGGTALYGYTF

v_call: TRBV6-6
j_call: TRBJ1-5
clone_size: NA
d_call: NA
cdr3_nt: TGTGCCAGCAGCCCCGGGATGGGGCCCCAGCATTTT
cdr3_aa: CASSPGMGPQHF

v_call: TRBV7-9
j_call: TRBJ2-7
clone_size: NA
d_call: TRBD1
cdr3_nt: TGTGCCAGCAGCTTAGAAGTTTGGACAGGGAGAAACGAGCAGTACTTC
cdr3_aa: CASSLEVWTGRNEQYF

v_call: TRBV7-9
j_call: TRBJ2-7
clone_size: NA
d_call: TRBD1
cdr3_nt: TGTGCCAGCAGCTTAGCCGGGACAGGGGCCCGCTACGAGCAGTACTTC
cdr3_aa: CASSLAGTGARYEQYF

v_call: TRBV7-9
j_call: TRBJ2-5
clone_size: NA
d_call: TRBD2
cdr3_nt: TGTGCCGGACGATCCGACGAGCGGGAGGAGACCCAGTACTTC
cdr3_aa: CAGRSDEREETQYF